The 28 T cell receptor beta chains reported below all come from one sample, sequenced in a study of human T cells and chemical hapten exposure. MiXCR was run by TCRdb on the RACE reads, yielding one entry per CDR3 protein. Of 60,000 to 80,000 distinct CDR3 sequences listed, roughly 6.7% were seen once; the top ten hold approximately 1.6%. Documented time point: pre-sensitization, week 0. Treatment specified: therapeutic diphenylcyclopropenone sensitization with weekly scalp DPC. The sequences come from whole blood, collected in connection with sensitization to the hapten diphenylcyclopropenone (DPC). All receptors derive from a woman in her twenties or thirties with alopecia areata. Some clones in this sample may be carry-over from other donors' samples.

Many counts were recorded for this clonotype. V is TRBV20-1 and J is TRBJ1-4; no reliable D call. Trimming shortened V by 1 base and J by 6 bases, and 6 bases separated the two germline ends. Germline lookup yields CDR1 DFQATT and CDR2 SNEGSKA (reference sequence). The CDR3 has 12 residues. The CDR3 here is CSARAQDEKLFF. CDR3 DNA sequence: TGCAGTGCTAGAGCCCAAGATGAAAAACTGTTTTTT.

The table lists this clonotype with many counts. The genes are TRBV30 and TRBJ1-1; 7 nucleotides match TRBD1. CDR3 length: 16 amino acids. V was pared by 0 bases and J by 5 bases, with 12 bases of the junction left unmatched. Looked up from germline, CDR1 is GTSNPN and CDR2 is SVGIG (reference sequence). For the CDR3, the DNA is TGTGCCTGGAGTGTCGGAGTGTACAGGGGAAGGACTGAAGCTTTCTTT. Its protein product is CAWSVGVYRGRTEAFF.

This clonotype came up a few times. Written as DNA, the CDR3 is TGTGCCAGCACCAGAGGACGCACAAATGAAAAACTGTTTTTT. Its translation is CASTRGRTNEKLFF. The J gene is TRBJ1-4, the V gene TRBV7-2; D gene ambiguous. The CDR3 sequence is 14 residues long. Trimming cost V 7 bases and J 5 bases, with 14 bases left between them. Germline CDR1 and CDR2: SGHTA and FQGNSA.

This clonotype was seen many times. The genes are TRBV18 and TRBJ2-7; 9 nucleotides align to TRBD1. Germline V gene data show CDR1 as KGHSH and CDR2 as LQKENI. The CDR3 sequence is 15 residues long. V shed 4 bases, J shed 2 bases, and the junction held 6 bases outside the gene matches. In DNA form, the CDR3 reads TGTGCCAGCTCACAAGGACAGGGGATCACCTACGAGCAGTACTTC. Its protein is CASSQGQGITYEQYF.

This clonotype was seen ten or more times. The chain links TRBV12-3 or TRBV12-4 to TRBJ2-1; no clear D. The CDR3 covers 14 residues. V dropped 3 bases and J dropped 7 bases, with 13 bases sitting between them. CDR3 sequence (DNA): TGTGCCAGCAGTTTGGCCGGGCCAAAGAATGAGCAGTTCTTC. This gives the protein CASSLAGPKNEQFF.

This clonotype showed up just a few times. The chain joins TRBV7-2 to TRBJ1-5; D possibly corresponds to TRBD1 (5 bases). Germline V CDR1 and CDR2: SGHTA, FQGNSA. CDR3 length: 16 amino acids. V was cut by 2 bases and J by 6 bases, with 17 bases left in between. The CDR3 DNA reads as TGTGCCAGCAGCTTATTTGGGGGGGGAAAGTTTCAGCCCCAGCATTTT. Its translation is CASSLFGGGKFQPQHF.

This clonotype occurred many times. The rearrangement links TRBV7-2 to TRBJ2-5, with D perhaps assigned TRBD1 or TRBD2 (6 bases each). Between the trimmed V and J ends, which lost 4 bases and 1 base, there was a span of 16 bases. CDR1 and CDR2 (germline): SGHTA, FQGNSA. The CDR3 consists of 16 residues. CDR3 region: CASSSLGGYSQETQYF. The DNA of the CDR3 is TGTGCCAGCAGCTCTCTGGGGGGCTACTCCCAAGAGACCCAGTACTTC.

This clonotype was found many times. The chain combines TRBV7-2 with TRBJ2-3; D might be TRBD2 (5 bases). Trimming pared 5 bases from V and 0 bases from J, leaving 15 bases between. The CDR3 has 16 residues. CDR1 is SGHTA and CDR2 is FQGNSA in the germline V gene. The CDR3 nucleotides read TGTGCCAGCAGCCCCAGCCGACTAACTAGCACAGATACGCAGTATTTT. As protein: CASSPSRLTSTDTQYF. Using reference TRBV7-2 and TRBJ2-3 for the parts outside the CDR3, the full variable domain is GAGVSQSPSNKVTEKGKDVELRCDPISGHTALYWYRQSLGQGLEFLIYFQGNSAPDKSGLPSDRFSAERTGGSVSTLTIQRTQQEDSAVYLCASSPSRLTSTDTQYFGPGTRLTVL.

This clonotype was counted at least ten times. V is TRBV5-6 and J is TRBJ2-3; the match to TRBD1 covers 12 bases. Germline V gives CDR1 SGHDT, CDR2 YYEEEE. The CDR3 extends over 17 amino acids. V shed 3 bases and J 3 bases; nucleotides not matched to a gene: 8. The CDR3 coding sequence is TGTGCCAGCAGCTCATCCGGGACAGGGGGCCGGACAGATACGCAGTATTTT. This sequence encodes CASSSSGTGGRTDTQYF.

The rearrangement links TRBV12-3 or TRBV12-4 to TRBJ1-2; no clear D. This CDR3 spans 14 amino acids. Trimming removed 6 bases from V and 4 bases from J, with 15 bases in between. CDR3 region: CASSPPGPFYGYTF. In DNA form, the CDR3 reads TGTGCCAGCAGCCCCCCTGGGCCCTTCTATGGCTACACCTTC.

The chain joins TRBV20-1 to TRBJ1-2; D may be TRBD1 (5 bases). V was pared by 7 bases and J by 2 bases, with 17 bases between. The CDR3 is 14 amino acids. Germline loops: CDR1 DFQATT, CDR2 SNEGSKA (reference sequence). CDR3 sequence (DNA): TGCAGTGTCCCCCTTGGGGGTCGAAACTATGGCTACACCTTC. This translates into CSVPLGGRNYGYTF.

This clonotype was seen repeatedly, ten times or more. The gene calls are TRBV11-2 and TRBJ2-7; D gene ambiguous. The CDR3 runs to 16 residues. Germline CDR1 and CDR2: SGHAT and FQNNGV. V lost 5 bases, J lost 4 bases, and 21 bases lay in between. The chain's CDR3 is CASSRSLTAAIYEQYF. CDR3 bases: TGTGCCAGCAGCCGGAGTTTGACGGCCGCGATTTACGAGCAGTACTTC. Using reference TRBV11-2 and TRBJ2-7 for the parts outside the CDR3, the full variable domain is EAGVAQSPRYKIIEKRQSVAFWCNPISGHATLYWYQQILGQGPKLLIQFQNNGVVDDSQLPKDRFSAERLKGVDSTLKIQPAKLEDSAVYLCASSRSLTAAIYEQYFGPGTRLTVT.

At least ten counts were recorded for this clonotype. V usage is TRBV30 and J usage is TRBJ1-5; the D is unclear. CDR1 and CDR2 (germline): GTSNPN, SVGIG (reference sequence). The V gene lost 3 bases and the J gene lost 3 bases, with 9 bases spanning the gap. This CDR3 region has 13 residues. The CDR3 spells CAWSRRFNQPQHF. DNA for the CDR3: TGTGCCTGGAGCCGCAGGTTCAATCAGCCCCAGCATTTT.

This clonotype was seen ten or more times. J is TRBJ2-3 and V is TRBV7-9; TRBD2 is a possible D gene (6 bases). The CDR3 sequence is 15 residues long. V was trimmed by 3 bases and J by 0 bases, leaving 10 bases between them. From germline, CDR1 is SEHNR and CDR2 FQNEAQ (reference sequence). The CDR3 protein is CASSLDYPSTDTQYF. The CDR3 DNA is TGTGCCAGCAGCTTGGACTACCCGAGCACAGATACGCAGTATTTT.

This rearrangement joins TRBV30 to TRBJ1-1; no clear D gene. Germline CDR1 reads GTSNPN; CDR2 reads SVGIG (reference sequence). This CDR3 region has 13 residues. V shed 5 bases and J shed 1 base, with 11 bases lying between them. The CDR3 DNA follows: TGTGCCTGGGGCCCCGGTGGGAACACTGAAGCTTTCTTT. It codes for CAWGPGGNTEAFF.

This clonotype occurred many times. The chain has TRBV28 and TRBJ1-4; TRBD1 matches at 7 bases. V was clipped by 5 bases and J by 4 bases; unmatched bases: 7. Per germline, CDR1 MDHEN and CDR2 SYDVKM. There are 15 residues in the CDR3. The CDR3 protein is CASSPGTDFNEKLFF. The CDR3 DNA follows: TGTGCCAGCAGTCCGGGGACAGACTTTAATGAAAAACTGTTTTTT.

This clonotype was observed many times. The chain is built from TRBV29-1 and TRBJ1-5, with a weak D call TRBD1 (5 bases). Germline V CDR1 and CDR2: SQVTM, ANQGSEA. The CDR3 runs 12 residues. Trimming pared 7 bases from V and 9 bases from J, leaving 16 bases between. CDR3 coding DNA: TGCAGCGCTGGAAACAGGCTCGGGCCCCAGCATTTT. Protein: CSAGNRLGPQHF.

In this sample, this clonotype turned up many times. In DNA, the CDR3 is TGTGCCAGCTCACCAGGACAGGAGAACTATGGCTACACCTTC. Amino acid sequence: CASSPGQENYGYTF. The V and J genes are TRBV18 and TRBJ1-2, with 7 bases matching TRBD1. This CDR3 spans 14 amino acids. The germline CDR1 and CDR2 sequences are KGHSH and LQKENI. The V gene end was trimmed by 2 bases and the J gene end by 2 bases; junction bases not matched to a gene: 2.

As concerns this clonotype: A much bigger clone sits one base away, suggesting this may be a read error. Lacking the conserved final phenylalanine or tryptophan, this CDR3 likely reflects a read error. The rearrangement uses TRBV4-2 and TRBJ2-1; TRBD2 matches at 12 bases. In germline, CDR1 is LGHNA, CDR2 YNFKEQ. The V segment lost 0 bases and the J segment 7 bases; nucleotides outside the gene matches: 7. The CDR3 extends over 17 amino acids. The CDR3 region is CASSQELGLAGLNEQFS. CDR3 in DNA: TGTGCCAGCAGCCAAGAACTCGGACTAGCGGGGTTAAATGAGCAGTTCTCC.

In its sample, this clonotype was seen many times. V and J are TRBV7-2 and TRBJ2-2; D is uncertain. There are 16 residues in the CDR3. CDR1 and CDR2 (germline): SGHTA, FQGNSA. Trimming removed 1 base from V and 1 base from J, with 10 bases in between. CDR3 coding DNA: TGTGCCAGCAGCTTAGGTGGCAGCCTGAACACCGGGGAGCTGTTTTTT. Encoded protein: CASSLGGSLNTGELFF.

Ten or more counts support this clonotype. V and J are TRBV10-3 and TRBJ1-2, with D possibly TRBD1 on 5 matching bases. The CDR3 loop spans 15 amino acids. CDR1 is ENHRY, CDR2 SYGVKD, per germline. V was shortened by 0 bases and J by 7 bases, with 15 bases between the two germline ends. The CDR3: CAISESGTEASGYTF. CDR3 sequence (DNA): TGTGCCATCAGTGAGTCGGGGACCGAGGCTTCTGGCTACACCTTC.

This clonotype was seen more than once but under ten times. The V call is TRBV5-1, the J call TRBJ1-5, with 11 bases lining up with TRBD1. The CDR3 loop spans 15 amino acids. J was trimmed by 8 bases and V by 4 bases; bases with no gene match: 8. Germline V gives CDR1 SGHRS, CDR2 YFSETQ. The CDR3 spells CASSVYPGQGEPQHF. The CDR3 region has the DNA TGCGCCAGCAGCGTCTACCCGGGACAGGGGGAGCCCCAGCATTTT.

This clonotype has a count of ten or more. The chain is built from TRBV14 and TRBJ2-4, with 7 bases matching TRBD1. From germline, CDR1 is SGHDN and CDR2 FVKESK. CDR3 size: 13 residues. Unmatched junction bases numbered 3, after V lost 2 bases and J lost 8 bases. In DNA, the CDR3 is TGTGCCAGCAGCCAACGCAGGGGGTACATTCAGTACTTC. The encoded protein is CASSQRRGYIQYF.

This clonotype has just a few counts. The genes are TRBV29-1 and TRBJ1-1; the D is unclear. The germline V gene encodes CDR1 SQVTM and CDR2 ANQGSEA. This CDR3 comprises 14 residues. CDR3 nucleotides: TGCAGTGCTGGCCGGGCAACGTCGAACACTGAAGCTTTCTTT. It yields the protein CSAGRATSNTEAFF. The variable domain in full, with the rest retrieved from reference TRBV29-1 and TRBJ1-1, is SAVISQKPSRDICQRGTSLTIQCQVDSQVTMMFWYRQQPGQSLTLIATANQGSEATYESGFVIDKFPISRPNLTFSTLTVSNMSPEDSSIYLCSAGRATSNTEAFFGQGTRLTVV.

This clonotype was seen repeatedly, ten times or more. This chain joins TRBV12-3 or TRBV12-4 and TRBJ2-5, with a tentative D call TRBD1 (6 bases). Between the trimmed V and J ends, which lost 3 bases and 4 bases, there was a span of 15 bases. The CDR3 runs 15 residues. CDR3 bases: TGTGCCAGCAGTTTCGGGGACACCAGAATAGAGACCCAGTACTTC. It is translated as CASSFGDTRIETQYF.

This clonotype was counted at least ten times. The rearrangement links TRBV5-5 to TRBJ1-1; tentative D call: TRBD1 (5 bases). Germline CDR1 is SGHKS and CDR2 is YYEKEE (reference sequence). Trimming cost V 0 bases and J 6 bases, with 9 bases left between them. The CDR3 length is 13 residues. CDR3 sequence reads: CASSLEWGAEAFF. The CDR3 DNA sequence: TGTGCCAGCAGCTTGGAGTGGGGCGCTGAAGCTTTCTTT.

This clonotype was detected ten times or more. The rearrangement uses TRBV29-1 and TRBJ1-1, with D unclear. The V end was cut by 4 bases, the J end by 2 bases, with 5 bases between. CDR3 length equals 11 residues. Germline assignment: CDR1 SQVTM and CDR2 ANQGSEA. CDR3: CSVVVNTEAFF. CDR3 sequence (DNA): TGCAGCGTTGTCGTTAACACTGAAGCTTTCTTT.

The J gene is TRBJ2-3, the V gene TRBV6-6; the match to TRBD2 covers 7 bases. CDR1 is MNHNY and CDR2 is SVGAGI in the germline V gene (reference sequence). The length of the CDR3 is 17 residues. Unmatched junction bases numbered 15, after V lost 6 bases and J lost 3 bases. CDR3 in DNA: TGTGCCAGCAGACCCCCCCCCGGGGGGAGGCGTACAGATACGCAGTATTTT. It codes for CASRPPPGGRRTDTQYF.